Each of the 22 T cell receptor beta chains below was sequenced from the same sample in a study of T cell changes during pregnancy in multiple sclerosis. Sequencing used immunoSEQ multiplex PCR; TCRdb keeps in-frame clones, though not all of them. Of 95,000 to 100,000 clones listed, about nine tenths are singletons. The specimen comprised peripheral blood, sampled in the second trimester of pregnancy. Receptors were obtained from a female donor with multiple sclerosis, enrolled in a pregnancy study.

This chain joins TRBV11-3 and TRBJ2-2; unclear D gene. Germline-derived CDR1 and CDR2 are SGHNT and YENEEA. The CDR3 length is 16 residues. Trimming took 5 bases from V and 0 from J, leaving 13 bases between them. CDR3 nucleotide sequence: TGTGCCAGCAGCCGAAACCAGGATACGAACACCGGGGAGCTGTTTTTT. This translates into CASSRNQDTNTGELFF.

The genes are TRBV19 and TRBJ2-7, with TRBD2 identical over 7 bases. The CDR3 contains 13 residues. Germline V gene data show CDR1 as LNHDA and CDR2 as SQIVND (reference sequence). J was trimmed by 2 bases and V by 5 bases; bases with no gene match: 3. The CDR3 sequence is CASSRGEAYEQYF. The CDR3 DNA reads as TGTGCCAGTAGTCGGGGGGAAGCCTACGAGCAGTACTTC.

The chain couples TRBV15 to TRBJ2-1, with 7 bases matching TRBD1. The CDR3 extends over 13 amino acids. Per germline, CDR1 LNHNV and CDR2 YYDKDF (reference sequence). V was clipped by 0 bases and J by 15 bases; unmatched bases: 8. The CDR3 is CATSRDRGQWRFF. CDR3 bases: TGTGCCACCAGCAGAGATCGGGGACAGTGGCGGTTCTTC.

This clone was detected many times. V gene TRBV6-1 combines with J gene TRBJ2-2; 15 bases are a match to TRBD2. The CDR3 loop spans 15 amino acids. Germline CDR1 and CDR2: MNHNS and SASEGT. J lost 7 bases, V lost 7 bases, and 4 bases had no gene match. The CDR3 region is CASTGLAGGFGELFF. The CDR3 bases are TGTGCCAGCACCGGACTAGCGGGAGGGTTCGGGGAGCTGTTTTTT.

The chain has TRBV27 and TRBJ2-2, with 13 bases matching TRBD2. Germline CDR1 MNHEY, CDR2 SMNVEV (reference sequence). V lost 5 bases and J lost 0; bases outside the gene matches: 12. The CDR3 runs 20 residues. CDR3 in amino acids: CASSPPGLAGTFTNTGELFF. Written as DNA, the CDR3 is TGTGCCAGCAGTCCACCGGGACTAGCGGGGACCTTCACGAACACCGGGGAGCTGTTTTTT.

This clone came up a few times. The genes are TRBV15 and TRBJ1-5; 7 bases fit TRBD1. In germline, CDR1 is LNHNV, CDR2 YYDKDF (reference sequence). CDR3 length: 14 amino acids. Trimming took 0 bases from V and 4 from J; bases not matched to a gene: 0. As DNA, the CDR3 is TGTGCCACCAGCAGAGACAGGGGGAATCAGCCCCAGCATTTT. Encoded protein: CATSRDRGNQPQHF.

The genes are TRBV7-9 and TRBJ2-7; TRBD1 matches at 8 bases. The V gene's germline CDR1 is SEHNR and CDR2 FQNEAQ (reference sequence). There are 13 residues in the CDR3. V was pared by 6 bases and J by 2 bases, with 3 bases of the junction left unmatched. The CDR3 nucleotides are TGTGCCAGCAGTTACAGGGGGGCCTACGAGCAGTACTTC. Translated, it gives CASSYRGAYEQYF.

As concerns this clone: At the DNA level, this CDR3 is encoded by other sequences in the same sample as well. The genes are TRBV6-5 and TRBJ1-2; possibly TRBD1 for D (6 bases). Germline V gives CDR1 MNHEY, CDR2 SVGAGI. V was pared by 4 bases and J by 2 bases, with 8 bases between. The CDR3 is made up of 13 amino acids. CDR3 nucleotides: TGTGCCAGCAGTTCTACAGGGAACTATGGCTACACCTTC. It encodes CASSSTGNYGYTF.

J is TRBJ2-1 and V is TRBV9; D is possibly TRBD1 (6 bases). The length of the CDR3 is 21 residues. From germline, CDR1 is SGDLS and CDR2 YYNGEE. The V gene lost 1 base and the J gene lost 0 bases, with 26 bases spanning the gap. CDR3 loop: CASSVPSEQGSVGSSYNEQFF. For the CDR3, the DNA is TGTGCCAGCAGCGTACCCTCCGAACAGGGAAGTGTGGGGAGCTCCTACAATGAGCAGTTCTTC.

V is TRBV4-1 and J is TRBJ2-5; the match to TRBD1 covers 8 bases. The germline CDR1 and CDR2 sequences are MGHRA and YSYEKL. The trim removed 0 bases at V and 2 bases at J, leaving 8 bases unmatched. The CDR3 is made up of 17 amino acids. CDR3 amino acids: CASSQDHGTGLQETQYF. The CDR3 region has the DNA TGCGCCAGCAGCCAAGACCACGGGACAGGTCTACAAGAGACCCAGTACTTC.

V usage is TRBV27 and J usage is TRBJ2-1, with 11 bases lining up with TRBD1. Germline V gives CDR1 MNHEY, CDR2 SMNVEV (reference sequence). The trim removed 4 bases at V and 3 bases at J, leaving 11 bases unmatched. The CDR3 runs 18 residues. Here the CDR3 DNA reads TGTGCCAGCAGTTCGGGGACAGGGGGGACTCCCAACTACAATGAGCAGTTCTTC. It translates to CASSSGTGGTPNYNEQFF.

The chain uses TRBV19 and TRBJ2-1, with D possibly being TRBD1 (6 bases). The V gene's germline CDR1 is LNHDA and CDR2 SQIVND (reference sequence). V was clipped by 6 bases and J by 5 bases, with 17 bases between them. The CDR3 loop spans 15 amino acids. In DNA form, the CDR3 reads TGTGCCAGTAGACGGGACACCGGGTCTAACAATGAGCAGTTCTTC. It yields the protein CASRRDTGSNNEQFF.

This chain links TRBV28 with TRBJ1-4, with D unclear. V was shortened by 5 bases and J by 8 bases, with 9 bases between the two germline ends. This CDR3 has 12 residues. The V gene's germline CDR1 is MDHEN and CDR2 SYDVKM. The CDR3 here is CASSTWEEKLFF. The CDR3 DNA reads as TGTGCCAGCAGTACGTGGGAGGAAAAACTGTTTTTT.

The chain combines TRBV4-2 with TRBJ2-1; TRBD2 matches 9 bases. Germline trimming cut 0 bases from V and 9 bases from J; bases unmatched to any gene: 9. Germline loops: CDR1 LGHNA, CDR2 YNFKEQ. The length of the CDR3 is 16 residues. The CDR3 nucleotides read TGTGCCAGCAGCCAAGAAACCGGGACTAGCCTCGGTGAGCAGTTCTTC. Translating gives CASSQETGTSLGEQFF.

CDR3 in DNA: TGTGCCAGCAGTTTATCGGGACTGAATGAGCAGTACTTC. Translated, it gives CASSLSGLNEQYF. The chain has TRBV27 and TRBJ2-7; perhaps TRBD2 as D (6 bases). The V end lost 0 bases, the J end lost 7 bases, and 10 bases lay between the germline ends. CDR1 is MNHEY, CDR2 SMNVEV, per germline (reference sequence). The CDR3 is 13 amino acids.

This sequence joins TRBV14 and TRBJ1-2; TRBD1 aligns across 9 bases. The trim removed 3 bases at V and 7 bases at J, leaving 9 bases unmatched. The CDR3 contains 15 residues. Germline lookup yields CDR1 SGHDN and CDR2 FVKESK. The CDR3 DNA is TGTGCCAGCAGCCAGAGCATACAGGGGGCATCTGGCTACACCTTC. Protein sequence: CASSQSIQGASGYTF.

This clone came up once. The chain recombines TRBV7-6 with TRBJ2-7, with 10 bases fitting TRBD2. V dropped 4 bases and J dropped 4; count of bases not matched to a gene: 4. This CDR3 comprises 14 residues. Germline CDR1 reads SGHVS; CDR2 reads FNYEAQ. CDR3 protein: CASSSSSGSYEQYF. DNA for the CDR3: TGTGCCAGCAGCTCCTCTAGCGGGAGTTACGAGCAGTACTTC.

V and J are TRBV4-3 and TRBJ2-7, with a weak D call TRBD1 (5 bases). Germline-derived CDR1 and CDR2 are LGHNA and YSLEER. This CDR3 contains 15 residues. Trimming took off 0 bases at V and 4 bases at J, with 13 bases between the two ends. CDR3 nucleotide sequence: TGCGCCAGCAGCCAAGAGGAGCAGGGTTGGTACGAGCAGTACTTC. Encoded protein: CASSQEEQGWYEQYF.

This chain links TRBV5-1 with TRBJ2-1, with TRBD2 matching 9 bases. Per germline, CDR1 SGHRS and CDR2 YFSETQ. The CDR3 runs to 15 residues. With V trimmed by 4 bases and J by 3 bases, 5 bases remained unmatched. The CDR3 sequence: CASSLLAGNYNEQFF. CDR3 nucleotides: TGCGCCAGCAGCCTACTAGCGGGCAACTACAATGAGCAGTTCTTC.

The rearrangement uses TRBV5-1 and TRBJ2-5, with 11 bases that match TRBD2. CDR3 length: 17 amino acids. Germline values: CDR1 SGHRS, CDR2 YFSETQ. J gave up 0 bases and V 2 bases, and 6 bases lay outside the gene matches. CDR3 region: CASSFGLLAGDQETQYF. The CDR3 nucleotides are TGCGCCAGCAGCTTTGGGCTACTAGCGGGGGACCAAGAGACCCAGTACTTC.

The chain is built from TRBV18 and TRBJ1-1; 11 bases are a match to TRBD1. CDR3 size: 19 residues. The trim removed 3 bases at V and 4 bases at J, leaving 16 bases unmatched. CDR1 KGHSH and CDR2 LQKENI come from the germline V gene. The CDR3 DNA reads as TGTGCCAGCTCACCGATCCCACCGGGACAGGGGGGAATCAGCACTGAAGCTTTCTTT. Translating it yields CASSPIPPGQGGISTEAFF. The whole variable domain, remainder taken from reference TRBV18 and TRBJ1-1, is NAGVMQNPRHLVRRRGQEARLRCSPMKGHSHVYWYRQLPEEGLKFMVYLQKENIIDESGMPKERFSAEFPKEGPSILRIQQVVRGDSAAYFCASSPIPPGQGGISTEAFFGQGTRLTVV.

V gene TRBV6-5 combines with J gene TRBJ2-7; 9 bases agree with TRBD1. Germline V gene data show CDR1 as MNHEY and CDR2 as SVGAGI. CDR3 length equals 15 residues. V was pared by 6 bases and J by 4 bases, with 10 bases of the junction left unmatched. CDR3 in amino acids: CASRHRGQGPYEQYF. The CDR3 region has the DNA TGTGCCAGCAGGCACAGGGGGCAGGGGCCTTACGAGCAGTACTTC.